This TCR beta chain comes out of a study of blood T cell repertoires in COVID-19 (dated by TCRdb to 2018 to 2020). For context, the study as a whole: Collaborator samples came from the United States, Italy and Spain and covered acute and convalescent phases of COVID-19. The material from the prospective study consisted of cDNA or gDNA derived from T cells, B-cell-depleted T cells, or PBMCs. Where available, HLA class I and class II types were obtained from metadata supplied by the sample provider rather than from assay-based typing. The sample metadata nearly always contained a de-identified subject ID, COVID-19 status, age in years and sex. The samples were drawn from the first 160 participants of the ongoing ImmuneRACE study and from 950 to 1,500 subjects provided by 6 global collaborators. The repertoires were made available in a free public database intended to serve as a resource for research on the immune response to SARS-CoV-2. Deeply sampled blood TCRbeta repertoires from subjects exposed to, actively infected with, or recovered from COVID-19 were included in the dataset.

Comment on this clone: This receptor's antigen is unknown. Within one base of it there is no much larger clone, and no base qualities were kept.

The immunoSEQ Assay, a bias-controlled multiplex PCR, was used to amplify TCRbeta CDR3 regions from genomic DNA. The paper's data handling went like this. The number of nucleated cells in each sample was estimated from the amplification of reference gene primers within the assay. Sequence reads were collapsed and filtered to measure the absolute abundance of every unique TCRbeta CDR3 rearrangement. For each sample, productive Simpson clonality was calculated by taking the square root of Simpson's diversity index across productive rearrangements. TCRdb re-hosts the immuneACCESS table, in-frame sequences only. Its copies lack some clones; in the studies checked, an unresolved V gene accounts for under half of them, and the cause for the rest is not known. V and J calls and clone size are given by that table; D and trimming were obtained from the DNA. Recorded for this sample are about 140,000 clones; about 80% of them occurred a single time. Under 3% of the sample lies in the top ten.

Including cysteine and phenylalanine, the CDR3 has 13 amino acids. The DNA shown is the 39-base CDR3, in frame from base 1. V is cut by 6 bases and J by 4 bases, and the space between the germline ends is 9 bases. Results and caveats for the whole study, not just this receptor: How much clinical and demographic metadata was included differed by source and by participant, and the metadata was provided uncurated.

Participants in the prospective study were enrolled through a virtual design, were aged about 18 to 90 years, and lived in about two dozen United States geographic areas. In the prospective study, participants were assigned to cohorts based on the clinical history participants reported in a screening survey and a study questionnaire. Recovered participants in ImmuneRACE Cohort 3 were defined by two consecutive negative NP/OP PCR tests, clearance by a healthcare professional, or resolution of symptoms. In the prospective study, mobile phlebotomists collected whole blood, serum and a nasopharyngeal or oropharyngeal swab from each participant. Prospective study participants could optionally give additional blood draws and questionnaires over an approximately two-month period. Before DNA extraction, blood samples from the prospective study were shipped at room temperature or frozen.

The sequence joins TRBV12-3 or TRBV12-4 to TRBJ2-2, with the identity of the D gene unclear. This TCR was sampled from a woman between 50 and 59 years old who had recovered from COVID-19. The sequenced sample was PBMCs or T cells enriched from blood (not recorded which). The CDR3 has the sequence CASRLLGTGELFF. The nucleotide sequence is TGTGCCAGCAGGCTCCTCGGCACCGGGGAGCTGTTTTTT.